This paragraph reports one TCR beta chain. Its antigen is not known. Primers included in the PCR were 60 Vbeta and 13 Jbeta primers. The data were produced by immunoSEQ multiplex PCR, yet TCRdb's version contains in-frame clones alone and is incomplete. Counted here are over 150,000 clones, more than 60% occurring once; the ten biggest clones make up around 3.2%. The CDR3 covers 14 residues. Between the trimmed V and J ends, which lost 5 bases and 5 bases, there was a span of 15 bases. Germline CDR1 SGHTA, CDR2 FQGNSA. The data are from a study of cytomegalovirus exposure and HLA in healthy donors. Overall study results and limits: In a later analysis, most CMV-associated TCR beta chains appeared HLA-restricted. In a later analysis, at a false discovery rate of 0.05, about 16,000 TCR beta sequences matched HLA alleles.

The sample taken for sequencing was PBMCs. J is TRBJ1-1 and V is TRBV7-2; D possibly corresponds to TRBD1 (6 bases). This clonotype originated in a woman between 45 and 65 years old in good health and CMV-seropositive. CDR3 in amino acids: CASSLERGGTEAFF. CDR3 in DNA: TGTGCCAGCAGCCTAGAGAGGGGGGGGACTGAAGCTTTCTTT.